The rows below give T cell receptor beta chains drawn from one sample of a study of blood T cell repertoires in COVID-19. Using immunoSEQ multiplex PCR, the repertoire was profiled, and TCRdb retains in-frame clones only, with some absent. The sample holds more than 90,000 clones, around nine tenths seen once. The material sequenced was peripheral blood. The receptor source for this set is a woman aged 60 to 75 with COVID-19, enrolled during active disease. CDR3s include the opening cysteine and the closing phenylalanine or tryptophan. Each record gives: J gene, D gene, clone size, V gene, CDR3 DNA, CDR3 protein. The D gene is left open where the match is weak. The size field is filled for only some rows; it gives once, few, many or a size class.

j_call: TRBJ1-5; d_call: TRBD1; clone_size: -; v_call: TRBV11-2; cdr3_nt: TGTGCCAGCAGCTTAGAGGCAGGGGGCCGTAATCAGCCCCAGCATTTT; cdr3_aa: CASSLEAGGRNQPQHF
j_call: TRBJ2-1; d_call: -; clone_size: -; v_call: TRBV21-1; cdr3_nt: TGTGCCAGCAGCAAAGAGGTTAGCGGCGGATACAATGAGCAGTTCTTC; cdr3_aa: CASSKEVSGGYNEQFF
j_call: TRBJ2-1; d_call: -; clone_size: -; v_call: TRBV24-1; cdr3_nt: TGTGCCACCAGTGATTTCTGGGGGCCGCAGTTCTTC; cdr3_aa: CATSDFWGPQFF
j_call: TRBJ2-7; d_call: -; clone_size: -; v_call: TRBV7-8; cdr3_nt: TGTGCCAGCAGCTTTAGTTTCGGACGAGGGTACGAGCAGTACTTC; cdr3_aa: CASSFSFGRGYEQYF
j_call: TRBJ1-5; d_call: -; clone_size: -; v_call: TRBV6-6; cdr3_nt: TGTGCCAGCAGTTACTCTGCGAATCAGCCCCAGCATTTT; cdr3_aa: CASSYSANQPQHF
j_call: TRBJ1-3; d_call: TRBD1; clone_size: -; v_call: TRBV4-1; cdr3_nt: TGCGCCAGCAGCCAGAGAGGGACAGCCTCTGGAAACACCATATATTTT; cdr3_aa: CASSQRGTASGNTIYF
j_call: TRBJ1-3; d_call: TRBD1; clone_size: -; v_call: TRBV5-1; cdr3_nt: TGCGCCAGCAGCTCCGACGGACAGGCGGTAGGAAACACCATATATTTT; cdr3_aa: CASSSDGQAVGNTIYF
j_call: TRBJ1-2; d_call: TRBD1; clone_size: -; v_call: TRBV3-1/TRBV3-2; cdr3_nt: TGTGCCAGCAGCCAAGCTTGGGGGACAGACGGCTACACCTTC; cdr3_aa: CASSQAWGTDGYTF
j_call: TRBJ2-1; d_call: TRBD1; clone_size: -; v_call: TRBV19; cdr3_nt: TGTGCCAGTAGTACCGACAGGGGGAATGAGCAGTTCTTC; cdr3_aa: CASSTDRGNEQFF
j_call: TRBJ1-1; d_call: -; clone_size: -; v_call: TRBV6-2/TRBV6-3; cdr3_nt: TGTGCCAGCAGTTACCCCTACACTGAAGCTTTCTTT; cdr3_aa: CASSYPYTEAFF
j_call: TRBJ2-5; d_call: -; clone_size: -; v_call: TRBV2; cdr3_nt: TGTGCCAGCACCCGGGACTCCCAAGAGACCCAGTACTTC; cdr3_aa: CASTRDSQETQYF
j_call: TRBJ1-3; d_call: TRBD1; clone_size: -; v_call: TRBV6-5; cdr3_nt: TGTGCCAGCAAGGACAGGATGGCTGGAAACACCATATATTTT; cdr3_aa: CASKDRMAGNTIYF
j_call: TRBJ2-3; d_call: TRBD1; clone_size: -; v_call: TRBV14; cdr3_nt: TGTGCCAGCAGCCTACAGGGGGATACGCAGTATTTT; cdr3_aa: CASSLQGDTQYF
j_call: TRBJ1-1; d_call: TRBD1; clone_size: -; v_call: TRBV6-2/TRBV6-3; cdr3_nt: TGTGCCAGCAGTTACCTAACAGGGGGCTCTGAGAACACTGAAGCTTTCTTT; cdr3_aa: CASSYLTGGSENTEAFF
j_call: TRBJ2-5; d_call: -; clone_size: -; v_call: TRBV2; cdr3_nt: TGTGCCAGCAGCACCGGCGGGTGGCAAGAGACCCAGTACTTC; cdr3_aa: CASSTGGWQETQYF
j_call: TRBJ2-5; d_call: TRBD2; clone_size: -; v_call: TRBV7-8; cdr3_nt: TGTGCCAGCAGCTCGGGGGGTTGGACCCAGTACTTC; cdr3_aa: CASSSGGWTQYF
j_call: TRBJ2-3; d_call: TRBD1; clone_size: once; v_call: TRBV3-1/TRBV3-2; cdr3_nt: TGTGCCAGCCGCTCGACAGGGGTTGGCACAGATACGCAGTATTTT; cdr3_aa: CASRSTGVGTDTQYF
j_call: TRBJ1-4; d_call: -; clone_size: -; v_call: TRBV5-8; cdr3_nt: TGTGCCAGCAGCTATCGGGGACATAATGAAAAACTGTTTTTT; cdr3_aa: CASSYRGHNEKLFF
j_call: TRBJ2-3; d_call: -; clone_size: -; v_call: TRBV9; cdr3_nt: TGTGCCAGCAGCGTAGGGTTTGGAGGAGGCACAGATACGCAGTATTTT; cdr3_aa: CASSVGFGGGTDTQYF
j_call: TRBJ1-5; d_call: -; clone_size: -; v_call: TRBV28; cdr3_nt: TGTGCCAGCAGTTCATTAACGGGTCACAATCAGCCCCAGCATTTT; cdr3_aa: CASSSLTGHNQPQHF
j_call: TRBJ2-3; d_call: TRBD2; clone_size: -; v_call: TRBV24-1; cdr3_nt: TGTGCCACCAGTGATCAGACTAGCGTCGGAGATACGCAGTATTTT; cdr3_aa: CATSDQTSVGDTQYF
j_call: TRBJ2-1; d_call: TRBD2; clone_size: -; v_call: TRBV7-9; cdr3_nt: TGTGCCAGCAGCTTCGGGGGGGCGACCAATGAGCAGTTCTTC; cdr3_aa: CASSFGGATNEQFF
j_call: TRBJ1-1; d_call: -; clone_size: once; v_call: TRBV5-5; cdr3_nt: TGTGCCAGCAGCTTGGTTGTTAGGGGAACTGAAGCTTTCTTT; cdr3_aa: CASSLVVRGTEAFF
j_call: TRBJ1-5; d_call: -; clone_size: -; v_call: TRBV2; cdr3_nt: TGTGCCAGCAGCAGAGGGCCTAGCAATCAGCCCCAGCATTTT; cdr3_aa: CASSRGPSNQPQHF
j_call: TRBJ1-6; d_call: TRBD1; clone_size: -; v_call: TRBV19; cdr3_nt: TGTGCCAGTACCGGGACAGGGGGCGGCTCACCCCTCCACTTT; cdr3_aa: CASTGTGGGSPLHF
j_call: TRBJ1-2; d_call: TRBD1; clone_size: -; v_call: TRBV7-9; cdr3_nt: TGTGCCAGCAGCGACCAGGACAGGGCCTACACCTTC; cdr3_aa: CASSDQDRAYTF
j_call: TRBJ1-3; d_call: TRBD1; clone_size: -; v_call: TRBV11-2; cdr3_nt: TGTGCCAGCAGCCCAGGGGGACCCTCTGGAAACACCATATATTTT; cdr3_aa: CASSPGGPSGNTIYF
j_call: TRBJ2-7; d_call: TRBD2; clone_size: -; v_call: TRBV19; cdr3_nt: TGTGCCAGTAGTAAAGCGGGGGGCCTTACCTACGAGCAGTACTTC; cdr3_aa: CASSKAGGLTYEQYF
j_call: TRBJ2-7; d_call: -; clone_size: -; v_call: TRBV9; cdr3_nt: TGTGCCAGCAGCCTAGCCGCAGGAACCTACGAGCAGTACTTC; cdr3_aa: CASSLAAGTYEQYF
j_call: TRBJ1-4; d_call: TRBD1; clone_size: once; v_call: TRBV19; cdr3_nt: TGTGCCAGTAGTGCAGGGACAGCCCAGAATGAAAAACTGTTTTTT; cdr3_aa: CASSAGTAQNEKLFF
j_call: TRBJ2-5; d_call: TRBD1; clone_size: -; v_call: TRBV5-5; cdr3_nt: TGTGCCAGCAGCTCTCGACAGGGGGCCGGGACCCAGTACTTC; cdr3_aa: CASSSRQGAGTQYF
j_call: TRBJ1-2; d_call: -; clone_size: -; v_call: TRBV6-5; cdr3_nt: TGTGCCAGCTGGGCAGTAAACTATGGCTACACCTTC; cdr3_aa: CASWAVNYGYTF
j_call: TRBJ1-1; d_call: -; clone_size: once; v_call: TRBV2; cdr3_nt: TGTGCCAGCAGTGAACGACTGCACACTGAAGCTTTCTTT; cdr3_aa: CASSERLHTEAFF
j_call: TRBJ1-4; d_call: -; clone_size: -; v_call: TRBV12-3/TRBV12-4; cdr3_nt: TGTGCCAGCACCAGGGGTGGTGAAAAACTGTTTTTT; cdr3_aa: CASTRGGEKLFF
j_call: TRBJ1-2; d_call: -; clone_size: -; v_call: TRBV19; cdr3_nt: TGTGCCAGTACTAACGACTATGGCTACACCTTC; cdr3_aa: CASTNDYGYTF
j_call: TRBJ2-7; d_call: TRBD2; clone_size: -; v_call: TRBV27; cdr3_nt: TGTGCCAGCAGTTGGGGGGGGGACCGCTACGAGCAGTACTTC; cdr3_aa: CASSWGGDRYEQYF
j_call: TRBJ2-7; d_call: TRBD1; clone_size: few; v_call: TRBV3-1/TRBV3-2; cdr3_nt: TGTGCCAGCAGCCACAGGGGGCTGAACGAGCAGTACTTC; cdr3_aa: CASSHRGLNEQYF
j_call: TRBJ1-2; d_call: -; clone_size: -; v_call: TRBV6-5; cdr3_nt: TGTGCCAGCACCTCACCCGGGGAGGGTGGCTACACCTTC; cdr3_aa: CASTSPGEGGYTF
j_call: TRBJ1-6; d_call: -; clone_size: few; v_call: TRBV5-1; cdr3_nt: TGCGCCAGCAGCTTGGCCGGGGGATATGACCTCCACTTT; cdr3_aa: CASSLAGGYDLHF
j_call: TRBJ1-1; d_call: TRBD1; clone_size: -; v_call: TRBV14; cdr3_nt: TGTGCCAGCAGCAAACGGACAGGGAACACTGAAGCTTTCTTT; cdr3_aa: CASSKRTGNTEAFF
j_call: TRBJ1-2; d_call: -; clone_size: -; v_call: TRBV6-5; cdr3_nt: TGTGCCAGCAGTTCCGCGGGTGGCTACACCTTC; cdr3_aa: CASSSAGGYTF
j_call: TRBJ1-1; d_call: TRBD1; clone_size: -; v_call: TRBV27; cdr3_nt: TGTGCCAGCAGTCCCCGACAGGGGATGAACACTGAAGCTTTCTTT; cdr3_aa: CASSPRQGMNTEAFF
j_call: TRBJ1-2; d_call: -; clone_size: -; v_call: TRBV6-6; cdr3_nt: TGTGCCAGCAGTTACTCGCCCGGGGGATCCTATGGCTACACCTTC; cdr3_aa: CASSYSPGGSYGYTF
j_call: TRBJ1-5; d_call: -; clone_size: -; v_call: TRBV7-2; cdr3_nt: TGTGCCAGCAGCTCCCTGGGTGGGAGGCAGCCCCAGCATTTT; cdr3_aa: CASSSLGGRQPQHF
j_call: TRBJ2-1; d_call: -; clone_size: -; v_call: TRBV27; cdr3_nt: TGTGCCAGCAGTGTCCAGGCTCTCTACAATGAGCAGTTCTTC; cdr3_aa: CASSVQALYNEQFF
j_call: TRBJ1-2; d_call: -; clone_size: -; v_call: TRBV28; cdr3_nt: TGTGCCAGCAGTTGGGGGTTCGCAGGGGAGTATGGCTACACCTTC; cdr3_aa: CASSWGFAGEYGYTF
j_call: TRBJ2-3; d_call: TRBD1; clone_size: -; v_call: TRBV23-1; cdr3_nt: TGCGCCAGCAGACAGGGGGGCACAGATACGCAGTATTTT; cdr3_aa: CASRQGGTDTQYF
j_call: TRBJ1-2; d_call: -; clone_size: -; v_call: TRBV7-9; cdr3_nt: TGTGCCAGCAGCCCGGGGTCCTATGGCTACACCTTC; cdr3_aa: CASSPGSYGYTF
j_call: TRBJ1-6; d_call: TRBD1; clone_size: -; v_call: TRBV7-9; cdr3_nt: TGTGCCAGCAGCCCATGGACAGGGGGGCGGGGAAAAAATTCACCCCTCCACTTT; cdr3_aa: CASSPWTGGRGKNSPLHF
j_call: TRBJ2-7; d_call: TRBD1; clone_size: -; v_call: TRBV11-2; cdr3_nt: TGTGCCAGCAGTCGAAGACGGGACAGACCCTACGAGCAGTACTTC; cdr3_aa: CASSRRRDRPYEQYF
j_call: TRBJ1-1; d_call: -; clone_size: -; v_call: TRBV28; cdr3_nt: TGTGCCAGCAGTCCGAGCATATTGAACACTGAAGCTTTCTTT; cdr3_aa: CASSPSILNTEAFF
j_call: TRBJ1-5; d_call: -; clone_size: -; v_call: TRBV19; cdr3_nt: TGTGCCAGTAGCCAGACAGTAGATAGCAATCAGCCCCAGCATTTT; cdr3_aa: CASSQTVDSNQPQHF
j_call: TRBJ2-5; d_call: -; clone_size: -; v_call: TRBV9; cdr3_nt: TGTGCCAGCAGCGCCCAGGGTACCGAGTTCCAGGCCCAGTACTTC; cdr3_aa: CASSAQGTEFQAQYF